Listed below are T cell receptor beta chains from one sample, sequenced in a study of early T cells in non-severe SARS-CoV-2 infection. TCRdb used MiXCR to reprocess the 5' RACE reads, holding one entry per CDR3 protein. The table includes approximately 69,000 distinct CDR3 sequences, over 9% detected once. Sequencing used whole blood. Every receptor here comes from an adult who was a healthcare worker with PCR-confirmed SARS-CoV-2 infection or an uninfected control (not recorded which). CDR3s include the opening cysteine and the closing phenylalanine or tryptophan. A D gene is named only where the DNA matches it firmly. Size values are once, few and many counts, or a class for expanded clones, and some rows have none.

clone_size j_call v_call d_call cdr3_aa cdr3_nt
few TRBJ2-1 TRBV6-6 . CASSNLPNEQFF TGTGCCAGCAGCAACCTCCCCAATGAGCAGTTCTTC
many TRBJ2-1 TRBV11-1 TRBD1 CASSTGQEHNEQFF TGTGCCAGCAGTACGGGACAGGAGCACAATGAGCAGTTCTTC
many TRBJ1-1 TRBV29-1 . CSVDAQHTEAFF TGCAGCGTTGATGCGCAGCACACTGAAGCTTTCTTT
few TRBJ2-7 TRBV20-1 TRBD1 CSVVRQGTYEQYF TGCAGTGTAGTGCGACAGGGGACCTACGAGCAGTACTTC
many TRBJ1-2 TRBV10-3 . CAISGGYGYTF TGTGCCATCAGCGGAGGCTATGGCTACACCTTC
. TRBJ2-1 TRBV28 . CASSRGSYNEQFF TGTGCCAGCAGCCGAGGGAGTTACAATGAGCAGTTCTTC
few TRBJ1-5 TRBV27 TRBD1 CASSPSTGGAEPQHF TGTGCCAGCAGTCCCTCGACAGGGGGCGCGGAGCCCCAGCATTTT
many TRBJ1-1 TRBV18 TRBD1 CASSPRQGVNTEAFF TGTGCCAGCTCACCCAGACAGGGGGTGAACACTGAAGCTTTCTTT
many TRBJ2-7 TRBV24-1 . CATRGGPSYEQYF TGTGCCACCAGGGGAGGACCTTCCTACGAGCAGTACTTC
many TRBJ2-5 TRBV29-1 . CSVKMPIPYF TGCAGCGTGAAGATGCCCATTCCCTACTTC
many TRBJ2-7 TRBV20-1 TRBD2 CSVSGRDHEQYF TGCAGTGTCAGCGGGAGGGACCACGAGCAGTACTTC
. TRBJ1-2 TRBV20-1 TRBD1 CSAADRVRYGYTF TGCAGTGCGGCCGACAGGGTACGGTATGGCTACACCTTC
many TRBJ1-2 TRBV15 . CATSSPREGYYGYTF TGTGCCACCAGCAGCCCGAGGGAGGGATACTATGGCTACACCTTC
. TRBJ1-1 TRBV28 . CASSRQRYTEAFF TGTGCCAGCAGTAGACAGCGGTACACTGAAGCTTTCTTT
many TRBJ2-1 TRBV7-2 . CASSVWGYNEQFF TGTGCCAGCAGCGTCTGGGGCTACAATGAGCAGTTCTTC
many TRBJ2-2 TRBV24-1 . CATKKGANTGELFF TGTGCCACCAAGAAGGGCGCCAACACCGGGGAGCTGTTTTTT
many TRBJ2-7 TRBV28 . CAISRQGRYEQYF TGTGCCATCAGTAGGCAGGGGAGGTACGAGCAGTACTTC
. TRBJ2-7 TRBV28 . CASSFSAYGEQYF TGTGCCAGCAGTTTCTCGGCCTACGGCGAGCAGTACTTC
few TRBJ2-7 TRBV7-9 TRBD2 CASSPKRGLSYEQYF TGTGCCAGCAGCCCCAAGCGGGGCCTCTCCTACGAGCAGTACTTC
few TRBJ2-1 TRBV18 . CASSPPVKGTYNEQFF TGTGCCAGCTCACCACCGGTAAAGGGGACGTACAATGAGCAGTTCTTC
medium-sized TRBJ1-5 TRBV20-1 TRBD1 CSAQKGTGGNQPQHF TGCAGTGCTCAGAAGGGGACAGGAGGCAATCAGCCCCAGCATTTT
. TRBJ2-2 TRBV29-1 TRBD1 CSVGHRDRVYTGELFF TGCAGCGTTGGACACCGGGACAGGGTGTATACCGGGGAGCTGTTTTTT
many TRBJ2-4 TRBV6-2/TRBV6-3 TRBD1 CASRETGENIQYF TGTGCCAGCAGGGAGACAGGGGAAAACATTCAGTACTTC
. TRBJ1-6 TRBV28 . CASGPASSYNSPLHF TGTGCCAGCGGACCGGCGAGCTCCTATAATTCACCCCTCCACTTT
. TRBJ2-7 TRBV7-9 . CASSLTESSYEQYF TGTGCCAGCAGCTTGACAGAGAGCTCCTACGAGCAGTACTTC
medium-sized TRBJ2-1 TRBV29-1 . CSVDFDINEQFF TGCAGCGTTGACTTCGACATCAATGAGCAGTTCTTC
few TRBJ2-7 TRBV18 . CASSPPETGRRGQYF TGTGCCAGCTCACCCCCCGAGACAGGGAGGCGCGGGCAGTACTTC
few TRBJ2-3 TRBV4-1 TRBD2 CASSQVPGTSGTGDTQYF TGCGCCAGCAGCCAAGTACCGGGGACTAGCGGGACCGGGGATACGCAGTATTTT
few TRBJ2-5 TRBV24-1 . CATSDASRGTQYF TGTGCCACCAGTGATGCTAGTAGAGGGACCCAGTACTTC
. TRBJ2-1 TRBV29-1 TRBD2 CSVPASGSGWYNEQFF TGCAGCGTGCCCGCCAGCGGGAGTGGCTGGTACAATGAGCAGTTCTTC
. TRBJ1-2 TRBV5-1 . CASSSRDGGGYGYTF TGCGCCAGCAGCTCACGGGACGGTGGTGGATATGGCTACACCTTC
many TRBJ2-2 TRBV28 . CASSPPTGELFF TGTGCCAGCAGTCCCCCGACCGGGGAGCTGTTTTTT
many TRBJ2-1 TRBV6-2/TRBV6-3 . CASSYDDRFSYNEQFF TGTGCCAGCAGTTACGACGACAGATTCTCCTACAATGAGCAGTTCTTC
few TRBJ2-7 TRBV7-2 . CASSQVAASYEQYF TGTGCCAGCAGCCAGGTTGCGGCCTCCTACGAGCAGTACTTC
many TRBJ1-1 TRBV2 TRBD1 CASMRDRANTEAFF TGTGCCAGCATGCGAGACAGGGCGAACACTGAAGCTTTCTTT
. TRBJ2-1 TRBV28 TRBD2 CASKPGLADYNEQFF TGTGCCAGCAAGCCGGGACTAGCGGACTACAATGAGCAGTTCTTC
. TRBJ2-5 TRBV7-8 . CASSLSRGGTQYF TGTGCCAGCAGCTTAAGTAGGGGAGGGACCCAGTACTTC
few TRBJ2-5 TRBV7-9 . CASSAHKSSPQETQYF TGTGCCAGCAGCGCCCACAAATCTAGTCCCCAAGAGACCCAGTACTTC
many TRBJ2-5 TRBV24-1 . CATSVGSQETQYF TGTGCCACCAGTGTCGGCAGCCAAGAGACCCAGTACTTC
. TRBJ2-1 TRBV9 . CASSGPPRQYNEQFF TGTGCCAGCAGCGGACCACCCCGACAGTACAATGAGCAGTTCTTC
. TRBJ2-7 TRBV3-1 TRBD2 CASSLSGRAYEQYF TGTGCCAGCAGCCTTAGCGGGAGGGCCTACGAGCAGTACTTC
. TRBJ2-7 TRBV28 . CASSPLPYEQYF TGTGCCAGCAGTCCCCTCCCCTACGAGCAGTACTTC